The entry that follows covers one TCR beta chain sequence. Its specificity is unknown. This sequence may be a read error, since a much larger clone differs from it by one base. Every sample gave at least 6 micrograms of total RNA when it was extracted. It was with a sample-barcoded 5' primer and a J-beta primer mix that a second PCR of roughly 7 to 12 cycles was run. Each cDNA molecule was tagged by a template-switch adaptor with 12 random nucleotides. MiXCR, run by TCRdb on the 5' RACE reads, gives a single entry per CDR3 protein. Here the sample spans about 670,000 distinct CDR3 sequences, roughly half being singletons. This specimen comes from a study of blood T cells in healthy people across ages. Study-wide findings and caveats: Both higher diversity and more naive CD4+ cells marked long-lived donors when set against aged donors. Diversity was estimated from one million T cells, and these estimates were considered underestimates.

V trimming: 4 bases; J trimming: 11 bases; junction bases outside the gene matches: 14. The CDR3 spans 15 residues. CDR1 is MGHDK, CDR2 SYGVNS, per germline. The chain joins TRBV25-1 to TRBJ2-5; 9 positions agree with TRBD1. Input material: blood. The clonotype comes from a woman older than 75 in good health. The CDR3 sequence: CASSAPGTGLNEQYF. The CDR3 region has the DNA TGTGCCAGCAGTGCCCCCGGGACAGGGCTCAATGAGCAGTACTTC.